Each of the 21 T cell receptor beta chains below was sequenced from the same sample in a study of blood T cells in healthy people across ages. Primers used in a second PCR of about 7 to 11 cycles were a sample-barcoded 5' primer and a J-beta primer mix. Each CDR3 protein gets one entry after TCRdb re-called the 5' RACE reads with MiXCR. The sample consists of some 800,000 distinct CDR3 sequences, around 43% of them appearing once. Sample: blood. These receptor sequences come from a man aged 55 to 70 in good health.

This clonotype occurred a few times. The chain employs TRBV7-2 and TRBJ1-2; D is uncertain. Germline lookup yields CDR1 SGHTA and CDR2 FQGNSA. The CDR3 covers 12 residues. Deletions cut 5 bases from V and 8 bases from J, with 12 bases between. CDR3 DNA sequence: TGTGCCAGCAGCCTATCCCCGGGCGGCTACACCTTC. This sequence encodes CASSLSPGGYTF.

The rearrangement joins TRBV7-6 to TRBJ2-1, with a weak D call TRBD2 (6 bases). The germline CDR1 and CDR2 sequences are SGHVS and FNYEAQ. The CDR3 contains 16 residues. V lost 5 bases, J lost 6 bases, and 20 bases lay in between. CDR3 sequence reads: CASSQSERVFGNEQFF. For the CDR3, the DNA is TGTGCCAGCAGCCAGTCCGAGCGGGTCTTCGGCAATGAGCAGTTCTTC.

The V gene is TRBV4-3, the J gene TRBJ2-3; no definite D call. This CDR3 spans 15 amino acids. Germline lookup yields CDR1 LGHNA and CDR2 YSLEER. V lost 1 base and J 0 bases, leaving 8 bases between the germline ends. CDR3 residues: CASSQGVRSTDTQYF. CDR3 sequence (DNA): TGCGCCAGCAGCCAAGGGGTGCGCAGCACAGATACGCAGTATTTT.

V is TRBV9 and J is TRBJ2-5; D is possibly TRBD1 (6 bases). V lost 2 bases and J 1 base, leaving 9 bases between the germline ends. This CDR3 region has 14 residues. Germline CDR1 and CDR2: SGDLS and YYNGEE. The CDR3 DNA reads as TGTGCCAGCAGCGTGGGGGCCTTCCAAGAGACCCAGTACTTC. Protein sequence: CASSVGAFQETQYF. The variable domain in full, completed from reference TRBV9 and TRBJ2-5, reads DSGVTQTPKHLITATGQRVTLRCSPRSGDLSVYWYQQSLDQGLQFLIQYYNGEERAKGNILERFSAQQFPDLHSELNLSSLELGDSALYFCASSVGAFQETQYFGPGTRLLVL.

This clonotype was seen a few times. The chain has TRBV12-3 or TRBV12-4 and TRBJ2-7, with 11 positions matching TRBD2. The CDR3 covers 17 residues. V was clipped by 5 bases and J by 4 bases; unmatched bases: 13. The CDR3 protein is CASSPRGGSGGAYEQYF. In DNA, the CDR3 is TGTGCCAGCAGTCCTCGAGGGGGTAGCGGGGGGGCGTACGAGCAGTACTTC.

This clonotype was recorded a few times. J is TRBJ2-5 and V is TRBV6-2 or TRBV6-3, with 9 bases aligning to TRBD2. Germline CDR1 is MNHEY and CDR2 is SVGEGT. V shed 2 bases and J 5 bases; nucleotides not matched to a gene: 6. The CDR3 is 15 residues long. The CDR3 region is CASSYVAGGLETQYF. CDR3 DNA sequence: TGTGCCAGCAGTTACGTCGCGGGGGGGCTTGAGACCCAGTACTTC.

The chain recombines TRBV4-3 with TRBJ1-6; D not certain. CDR3 length: 16 residues. V gave up 0 bases and J gave up 6 bases, with 12 bases separating them. The V gene's germline CDR1 is LGHNA and CDR2 YSLEER. CDR3 protein: CASSQEYGRGNSPLHF. CDR3 coding DNA: TGCGCCAGCAGCCAAGAGTATGGCCGGGGTAATTCACCCCTCCACTTT.

The chain links TRBV7-2 to TRBJ1-5; D unclear. Germline CDR1 SGHTA, CDR2 FQGNSA. This CDR3 region has 17 residues. The V end was cut by 1 base, the J end by 4 bases, with 17 bases between. CDR3 bases: TGTGCCAGCAGCTTAGGTCTCTTCCGGGGAATTAATCAGCCCCAGCATTTT. The encoded protein is CASSLGLFRGINQPQHF. The complete variable domain, with remaining parts taken from reference TRBV7-2 and TRBJ1-5, reads GAGVSQSPSNKVTEKGKDVELRCDPISGHTALYWYRQSLGQGLEFLIYFQGNSAPDKSGLPSDRFSAERTGGSVSTLTIQRTQQEDSAVYLCASSLGLFRGINQPQHFGDGTRLSIL.

Points on this clonotype: The junction departs from germline at one end; a sequencing error may be responsible. CDR3 sequence: CASSLSRTSGASTGTQYF. CDR3 bases: TGTGCCAGCAGCCTCTCCCGGACTAGCGGGGCCAGCACAGGTACGCAGTATTTT. The chain recombines TRBV6-1 with TRBJ2-3; 12 bases fit TRBD2. The CDR3 extends over 18 amino acids. Germline CDR1 and CDR2: MNHNS and SASEGT.

The genes are TRBV6-5 and TRBJ2-3, with a weak D call TRBD2 (5 bases). Germline values: CDR1 MNHEY, CDR2 SVGAGI. V dropped 4 bases and J dropped 10 bases, with 9 bases sitting between them. The CDR3 consists of 11 residues. CDR3 sequence reads: CASSSTGAQYF. The CDR3 bases are TGTGCCAGCAGTTCCACCGGGGCGCAGTATTTT.

About this clonotype itself: One junction end does not reproduce the germline sequence, and a read error may be involved. The chain is built from TRBV6-6 and TRBJ2-7; D ambiguous. Per germline, CDR1 MNHNY and CDR2 SVGAGI (reference sequence). This CDR3 contains 14 residues. The CDR3 loop is CASSYSDRSNEQYF. DNA of the CDR3: TGTGCCAGCAGTTACTCGGACCGCTCCAACGAGCAGTACTTC.

This chain joins TRBV18 and TRBJ1-2; 9 bases agree with TRBD1. The germline V gene encodes CDR1 KGHSH and CDR2 LQKENI. After removal of 5 bases from V and 0 bases from J, the junction contained 10 bases not matched to a gene. The CDR3 is made up of 17 amino acids. CDR3 amino acids: CASSSGQGPLANYGYTF. For the CDR3, the DNA is TGTGCCAGCTCATCGGGACAGGGCCCCCTTGCTAACTATGGCTACACCTTC.

The genes are TRBV25-1 and TRBJ1-2, with a weak D call TRBD1 (6 bases). The CDR3 covers 14 residues. Germline CDR1 MGHDK, CDR2 SYGVNS. Trimming cost V 3 bases and J 3 bases, with 11 bases left between them. The CDR3 DNA reads as TGTGCCAGCAGTGATCCGACAGGCTACTATGGCTACACCTTC. This encodes CASSDPTGYYGYTF.

This clonotype was recorded many times. The chain carries TRBV15 and TRBJ2-7, with D tentatively TRBD1 or TRBD2 (5 bases each). V dropped 9 bases and J dropped 3 bases, with 15 bases sitting between them. This CDR3 spans 13 amino acids. Germline assignment: CDR1 LNHNV and CDR2 YYDKDF (reference sequence). Written as DNA, the CDR3 is TGTGCCACTAGTGACGGGGCGAGCTACGAGCAGTACTTC. Amino acid sequence: CATSDGASYEQYF.

In its sample, this clonotype was seen a few times. V gene TRBV7-2 combines with J gene TRBJ2-5, with 8 positions matching TRBD1. The end of the DNA aligns better with TRBJ2-7, so the J call may be wrong. CDR1 is SGHTA and CDR2 is FQGNSA in the germline V gene. CDR3 length: 17 amino acids. The CDR3 DNA follows: TGTGCCAGCAGCTTTTGGAGGACAGGGCTTGGGGTTTACGAGCAGTACTTC. It yields the protein CASSFWRTGLGVYEQYF.

V and J are TRBV6-5 and TRBJ1-6; TRBD1 might be the D (5 bases). Between the trimmed V and J ends, which lost 0 bases and 8 bases, there was a span of 17 bases. Germline V gives CDR1 MNHEY, CDR2 SVGAGI. The CDR3 covers 17 residues. For the CDR3, the DNA is TGTGCCAGCAGTTACTCGAGTCAGAACAGGCCTTATTCACCCCTCCACTTT. Protein: CASSYSSQNRPYSPLHF.

This chain connects TRBV21-1 to TRBJ2-7. TRBV21-1 is a recognized pseudogene. The CDR3 runs to 14 residues. CDR3 sequence (DNA): TGTGCCAGCAGCAAGGTTGGCCAATTGTACGAGCAGTACTTC. Protein product: CASSKVGQLYEQYF.

The rearrangement links TRBV11-2 to TRBJ2-5; D is unresolved. The J call may not be correct, given that the DNA end is closer to TRBJ2-7. CDR1 SGHAT and CDR2 FQNNGV come from the germline V gene. CDR3 length: 11 residues. CDR3 sequence (DNA): TGTGCCAGCGACTCCGTTTACGAGCAGTACTTC. Amino acids: CASDSVYEQYF.

This clonotype was detected many times. This rearrangement joins TRBV7-9 to TRBJ2-3; D is undetermined. This CDR3 spans 14 amino acids. The V gene's germline CDR1 is SEHNR and CDR2 FQNEAQ (reference sequence). The V gene lost 1 base and the J gene lost 0 bases, with 5 bases spanning the gap. As DNA, the CDR3 is TGTGCCAGCAGCTTAGTAGGCAGCACAGATACGCAGTATTTT. Encoded protein: CASSLVGSTDTQYF.

This clonotype has only one observation. This chain links TRBV7-2 with TRBJ2-7; possible D gene TRBD1, 5 bases. Germline CDR1 and CDR2: SGHTA and FQGNSA. V lost 4 bases, J lost 4 bases, and 14 bases lay in between. CDR3 length: 14 amino acids. The CDR3 region has the DNA TGTGCCAGCAGCTCCCAGGGCAGGAAGTACGAGCAGTACTTC. Residues: CASSSQGRKYEQYF.

The gene calls are TRBV20-1 and TRBJ2-1; unclear D gene. V was cut by 2 bases and J by 4 bases, with 9 bases left in between. Germline values: CDR1 DFQATT, CDR2 SNEGSKA (reference sequence). The CDR3 runs 13 residues. This CDR3 is CSARQVGYNEQFF. For the CDR3, the DNA is TGCAGTGCTAGACAGGTTGGTTACAATGAGCAGTTCTTC.